A single sample gave rise to the 20 T cell receptor beta chains below, sequenced in a study of OX40 agonist ivuxolimab in advanced cancers. The data were produced by immunoSEQ multiplex PCR, yet TCRdb's version contains in-frame clones alone and is incomplete. The repertoire holds about 82,000 clones, with over 75% as singletons. Specimen: CD4+ or CD8+ T cells sorted from blood, collected in a trial of the OX40 agonist ivuxolimab. These receptor sequences come from an adult with an advanced solid tumor such as melanoma, head and neck, liver or kidney cancer.

The chain links TRBV28 to TRBJ1-1, with 10 nucleotides matching TRBD1. The CDR3 runs to 15 residues. J lost 4 bases, V lost 5 bases, and 7 bases had no gene match. The germline V gene has CDR1 MDHEN and CDR2 SYDVKM. CDR3 sequence reads: CASSDRDRGFTEAFF. CDR3 in DNA: TGTGCCAGCAGTGACCGGGACAGGGGTTTCACTGAAGCTTTCTTT.

In this sample, this clone turned up a few times. The chain uses TRBV5-6 and TRBJ2-1; 8 positions agree with TRBD1. Germline CDR1 reads SGHDT; CDR2 reads YYEEEE. This CDR3 is built from 15 residues. Losses at the gene ends were 4 bases for V and 4 bases for J; bases not matched to a gene: 7. The CDR3 DNA follows: TGTGCCAGCAGCGACCGGGACAGGAAGTACAATGAGCAGTTCTTC. Its translation: CASSDRDRKYNEQFF.

This chain links TRBV7-9 with TRBJ1-2; 7 bases fit TRBD1. CDR3 size: 14 residues. The germline V gene has CDR1 SEHNR and CDR2 FQNEAQ (reference sequence). With V trimmed by 5 bases and J by 8 bases, 11 bases remained unmatched. In DNA form, the CDR3 reads TGTGCCAGCAGCAAATTGACAGGGAACGAGGGCTACACCTTC. Amino acid sequence: CASSKLTGNEGYTF.

This clone has only one observation. This chain joins TRBV18 and TRBJ2-5; 8 nucleotides match TRBD2. The V gene's germline CDR1 is KGHSH and CDR2 LQKENI. Trimming cost V 3 bases and J 3 bases; bases outside gene matches: 6. CDR3 size: 15 residues. The CDR3 loop is CASSPLAGWEETQYF. In DNA, the CDR3 is TGTGCCAGCTCACCTCTAGCGGGTTGGGAAGAGACCCAGTACTTC.

The gene calls are TRBV5-1 and TRBJ1-1, with 7 bases identical to TRBD1. The CDR3 is 16 residues long. V was pared by 4 bases and J by 0 bases, with 9 bases of the junction left unmatched. The germline CDR1 and CDR2 sequences are SGHRS and YFSETQ. This CDR3 reads CASSRQGVLMNTEAFF. As DNA, the CDR3 is TGCGCCAGCAGCCGGCAGGGGGTCCTAATGAACACTGAAGCTTTCTTT.

This chain uses TRBV11-3 with TRBJ2-1; D is uncertain. V was shortened by 1 base and J by 6 bases, with 13 bases between the two germline ends. Germline CDR1 SGHNT, CDR2 YENEEA. This CDR3 contains 15 residues. The CDR3 region is CASSLGLSLGNEQFF. The CDR3 nucleotides read TGTGCCAGCAGCTTAGGCCTGAGCTTAGGCAATGAGCAGTTCTTC.

CDR3 DNA sequence: TGTGCCAGCAGTTGGGGGGACAGGGTCGGGACTGAAGCTTTCTTT. This gives the protein CASSWGDRVGTEAFF. The chain uses TRBV6-5 and TRBJ1-1; TRBD1 aligns across 9 bases. The junction had 8 bases not matched to a gene; V was cut back by 4 bases and J by 5 bases. Germline CDR1 reads MNHEY; CDR2 reads SVGAGI. This CDR3 contains 15 residues.

V gene TRBV5-1 combines with J gene TRBJ1-2; tentatively, D is TRBD1 (6 bases). Trimming stripped 4 bases from V and 2 bases from J, with 12 bases between. Germline V lookup: CDR1 SGHRS, CDR2 YFSETQ. The CDR3 runs 14 residues. The CDR3 region is CASSQTGMNYGYTF. The CDR3 region has the DNA TGCGCCAGCAGCCAAACAGGGATGAACTATGGCTACACCTTC.

The V gene is TRBV4-2, the J gene TRBJ2-5; TRBD2 aligns across 8 bases. TRBJ2-7 matches the DNA end more closely, so the J call is doubtful. The CDR3 totals 15 residues. The germline V gene encodes CDR1 LGHNA and CDR2 YNFKEQ. The chain's CDR3 is CASSQELADRYEQYF. CDR3 nucleotides: TGTGCCAGCAGCCAAGAACTAGCGGACCGCTACGAGCAGTACTTC.

The V call is TRBV27, the J call TRBJ2-1; tentative D call: TRBD2 (5 bases). CDR1 and CDR2 (germline): MNHEY, SMNVEV (reference sequence). The germline V and J ends were trimmed by 5 bases and 6 bases, with 14 bases remaining between them. The CDR3 has 14 amino acids. CDR3 amino acids: CASSPLLRGNEQFF. In DNA form, the CDR3 reads TGTGCCAGCAGTCCCCTACTCCGGGGCAATGAGCAGTTCTTC.

This chain connects TRBV5-8 to TRBJ2-3, with 8 bases that match TRBD2. The CDR3 contains 17 residues. Germline CDR1 and CDR2: SGHTS and YDEGEE. V was pared by 3 bases and J by 2 bases, with 11 bases of the junction left unmatched. The CDR3, as DNA: TGTGCCAGCAGCTCAGAAGGGACTAGTGCGCCCACAGATACGCAGTATTTT. It encodes CASSSEGTSAPTDTQYF. Full variable domain (remainder filled in from reference TRBV5-8 and TRBJ2-3): EAGVTQSPTHLIKTRGQQATLRCSPISGHTSVYWYQQALGLGLQFLLWYDEGEERNRGNFPPRFSGRQFPNYSSELNVNALELEDSALYLCASSSEGTSAPTDTQYFGPGTRLTVL.

Here the CDR3 DNA reads TGTGCCAGCAGCCCAGGGGGCGATCAGCCCCAGCATTTT. As protein: CASSPGGDQPQHF. The J gene is TRBJ1-5, the V gene TRBV7-9; 8 positions match TRBD1. CDR1 and CDR2 from the germline V gene are SEHNR and FQNEAQ (reference sequence). This CDR3 has 13 residues. Trimming at V came to 5 bases and at J to 5 bases, leaving 2 bases not matched to a gene.

Only a few counts were recorded for this clone. This chain connects TRBV16 to TRBJ1-1; D not resolved. CDR1 and CDR2 (germline): KGHSY, FQNENV. The CDR3 loop spans 12 amino acids. Trimming shortened V by 0 bases and J by 1 base, and 0 bases separated the two germline ends. CDR3 nucleotide sequence: TGTGCCAGCAGCCAATCGAACACTGAAGCTTTCTTT. Residues: CASSQSNTEAFF.

The chain recombines TRBV29-1 with TRBJ2-3; the D gene is possibly TRBD1 (5 bases). CDR1 is SQVTM, CDR2 ANQGSEA, per germline. The CDR3 runs to 15 residues. Trimming left V 2 bases short and J 6 bases short, with 18 bases between. The CDR3 bases are TGCAGCGTTGAAAAGCAGGGTGGGGTCGACGATACGCAGTATTTT. Translated, it gives CSVEKQGGVDDTQYF.

V and J are TRBV29-1 and TRBJ1-4, with D maybe TRBD1 (5 bases). The CDR3 consists of 14 residues. The germline V gene has CDR1 SQVTM and CDR2 ANQGSEA. V was pared by 7 bases and J by 3 bases, with 15 bases between. CDR3 nucleotides: TGCAGCGCCCGCCCCGGGGGTTCTAATGAAAAACTGTTTTTT. Protein: CSARPGGSNEKLFF.

This chain joins TRBV19 and TRBJ1-4; TRBD1 matches at 9 bases. The germline V gene has CDR1 LNHDA and CDR2 SQIVND (reference sequence). The CDR3 consists of 15 residues. J gave up 8 bases and V 4 bases, and 8 bases lay outside the gene matches. DNA for the CDR3: TGTGCCAGTAGTACACCGGGACAGGGTTACGAAAAACTGTTTTTT. Protein sequence: CASSTPGQGYEKLFF.

The chain combines TRBV7-2 with TRBJ2-1; TRBD2 aligns across 15 bases. Germline assignment: CDR1 SGHTA and CDR2 FQGNSA. The ends lost 4 bases at V and 9 bases at J; junction bases unmatched: 1. The CDR3 is 14 amino acids. The DNA of the CDR3 is TGTGCCAGCAGCTCGGGACTAGCGGGAGGTGAGCAGTTCTTC. It specifies CASSSGLAGGEQFF.

The rearrangement joins TRBV5-6 to TRBJ1-1; the match to TRBD1 covers 8 bases. Germline-derived CDR1 and CDR2 are SGHDT and YYEEEE. The ends lost 1 base at V and 0 bases at J; junction bases unmatched: 2. This CDR3 is built from 15 residues. The CDR3 DNA reads TGTGCCAGCAGCTTGACAGGGGGTGTGAACACTGAAGCTTTCTTT. The encoded protein is CASSLTGGVNTEAFF.

The chain carries TRBV5-1 and TRBJ2-1; D is unclear. CDR1 is SGHRS, CDR2 YFSETQ, per germline. Trimming stripped 7 bases from V and 0 bases from J, with 11 bases between. This CDR3 has 14 amino acids. The CDR3 DNA reads as TGCGCCAGCCAACGCGGCGGCTCCTACAATGAGCAGTTCTTC. Translating gives CASQRGGSYNEQFF.

The J gene is TRBJ2-2, the V gene TRBV15, with 8 bases aligning to TRBD2. There are 16 residues in the CDR3. CDR1 LNHNV and CDR2 YYDKDF come from the germline V gene (reference sequence). Trimming took 0 bases from V and 0 from J; bases not matched to a gene: 0. This CDR3 is CATSRELAANTGELFF. Written as DNA, the CDR3 is TGTGCCACCAGCAGAGAACTAGCGGCGAACACCGGGGAGCTGTTTTTT. Combining the CDR3 with reference TRBV15 and TRBJ2-2 gives the whole variable domain DAMVIQNPRYQVTQFGKPVTLSCSQTLNHNVMYWYQQKSSQAPKLLFHYYDKDFNNEADTPDNFQSRRPNTSFCFLDIRSPGLGDTAMYLCATSRELAANTGELFFGEGSRLTVL.